This T cell receptor (beta chain) stems from a study of CD8 T cells in Susac syndrome. General study points: The study's TCR sequencing and HLA analysis covered a relatively small number of individuals, and the study acknowledged this.

RNA, at about 0.45 to 1 ug, was reverse transcribed with random hexamers. Across 54 Vbeta and 13 Jbeta, immunoSEQ multiplex PCR amplified TCR beta CDR3. MiXCR was run by TCRdb on the immunoSEQ multiplex PCR reads, yielding one entry per CDR3 protein. In the table there are roughly 44,000 distinct CDR3 sequences, over 85% of which are singletons. Sequencing targeted TCR beta in blood CD8+ and CD4+ T cells. TEMRA cells were FACS-enriched, unlike CD8+ and CD4+ T cells, which were negatively isolated. On this clonotype: Its antigen is undetermined.

This TCR came from a human donor in good health. Sequencing was carried out using CD8+ T cells from PBMCs.

CDR3 bases: TGTGCCAGCAGCGTACCCCTAAGGGGAGCGGAGCAAAACACCGGGGAGCTGTTTTTT. Its protein is CASSVPLRGAEQNTGELFF. V gene TRBV9 combines with J gene TRBJ2-2; D tentatively fits TRBD1 or TRBD2 (5 bases each). Trimming removed 1 base from V and 2 bases from J, with 21 bases in between. The CDR3 runs to 19 residues. Germline V gene lookup returns CDR1 SGDLS and CDR2 YYNGEE. Based on the CDR3 plus reference TRBV9 and TRBJ2-2, the full variable domain is DSGVTQTPKHLITATGQRVTLRCSPRSGDLSVYWYQQSLDQGLQFLIQYYNGEERAKGNILERFSAQQFPDLHSELNLSSLELGDSALYFCASSVPLRGAEQNTGELFFGEGSRLTVL.